This T cell receptor (beta chain) was captured in a study of cytomegalovirus exposure and HLA in healthy donors. With 60 Vbeta and 13 Jbeta primers, the PCR was carried out. Assay: immunoSEQ multiplex PCR; the TCRdb copy retains only in-frame clones and omits some. The table shows around 140,000 clones, with over 60% occurring only once. Details on this clone: The antigen is not known.

CDR1 is SGDLS, CDR2 YYNGEE, per germline. Trimming stripped 4 bases from V and 4 bases from J, with 14 bases between. The CDR3 is 14 residues long. Study-wide results and limits: It was about 180 TCR beta chains that were listed as cytomegalovirus-associated. The study found most TCR sequences rare, yet found some public TCRs in many donors. HLA alleles showed associations with roughly 17,000 TCR beta sequences in a later analysis, at a 0.05 false discovery rate.

This receptor was identified in a female donor in good health and CMV-seronegative. This chain connects TRBV9 to TRBJ2-5; TRBD1 is a possible D gene (6 bases). Sequenced input: PBMCs. The DNA for the CDR3 is TGTGCCAGCAGCCCAGTAGGGGGTCGAGAGACCCAGTACTTC. This codes for CASSPVGGRETQYF.